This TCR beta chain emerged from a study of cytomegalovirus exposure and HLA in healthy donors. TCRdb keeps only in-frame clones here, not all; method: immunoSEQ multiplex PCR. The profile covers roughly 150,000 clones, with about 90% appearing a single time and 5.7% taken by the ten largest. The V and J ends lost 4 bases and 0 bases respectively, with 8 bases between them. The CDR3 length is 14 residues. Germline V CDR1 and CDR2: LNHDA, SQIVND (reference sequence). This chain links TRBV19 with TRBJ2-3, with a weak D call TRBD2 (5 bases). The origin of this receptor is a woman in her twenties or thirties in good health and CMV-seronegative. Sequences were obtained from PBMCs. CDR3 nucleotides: TGTGCCAGTAGTAACCAGCGGAGCACAGATACGCAGTATTTT. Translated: CASSNQRSTDTQYF.